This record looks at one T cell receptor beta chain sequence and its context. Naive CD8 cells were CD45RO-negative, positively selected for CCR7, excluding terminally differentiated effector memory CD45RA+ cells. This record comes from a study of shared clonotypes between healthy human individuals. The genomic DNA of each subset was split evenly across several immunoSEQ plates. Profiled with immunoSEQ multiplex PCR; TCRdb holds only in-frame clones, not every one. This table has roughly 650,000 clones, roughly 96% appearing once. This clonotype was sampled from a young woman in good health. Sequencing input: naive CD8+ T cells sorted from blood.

The CDR3 reads CASSQEMEEKLFF. The CDR3 nucleotides are TGCGCCAGCAGTCAAGAAATGGAGGAAAAACTGTTTTTT. The genes are TRBV23-1 and TRBJ1-4; no clear D gene. TRBV23-1 is marked as an open reading frame, function uncertain. The CDR3 loop spans 13 amino acids. The germline V and J ends were trimmed by 2 bases and 8 bases, with 9 bases remaining between them.